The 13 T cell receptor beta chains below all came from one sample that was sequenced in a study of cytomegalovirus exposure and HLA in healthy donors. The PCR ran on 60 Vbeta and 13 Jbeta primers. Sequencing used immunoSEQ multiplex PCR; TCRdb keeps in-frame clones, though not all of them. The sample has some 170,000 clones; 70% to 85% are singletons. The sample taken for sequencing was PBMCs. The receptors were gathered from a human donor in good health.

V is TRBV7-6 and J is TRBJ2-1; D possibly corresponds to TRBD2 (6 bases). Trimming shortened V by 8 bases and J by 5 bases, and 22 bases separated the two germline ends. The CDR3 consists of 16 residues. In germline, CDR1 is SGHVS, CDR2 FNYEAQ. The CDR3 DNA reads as TGTGCCAGCGGCAAAGGGCTAGCGTCTTCCAACAATGAGCAGTTCTTC. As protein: CASGKGLASSNNEQFF.

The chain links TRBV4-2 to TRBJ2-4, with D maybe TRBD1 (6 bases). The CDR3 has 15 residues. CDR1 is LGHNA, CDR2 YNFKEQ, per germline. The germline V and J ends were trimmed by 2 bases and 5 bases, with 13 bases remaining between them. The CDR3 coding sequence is TGTGCCAGCAGCCAATCAGGGGCCATGCAAAACATTCAGTACTTC. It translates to CASSQSGAMQNIQYF.

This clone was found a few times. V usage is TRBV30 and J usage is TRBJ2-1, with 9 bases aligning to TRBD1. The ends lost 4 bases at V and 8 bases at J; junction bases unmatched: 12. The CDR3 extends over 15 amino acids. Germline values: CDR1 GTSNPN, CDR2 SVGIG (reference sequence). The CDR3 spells CAWNLGTGSVDEQFF. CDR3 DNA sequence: TGTGCCTGGAATCTTGGGACAGGGTCAGTCGATGAGCAGTTCTTC.

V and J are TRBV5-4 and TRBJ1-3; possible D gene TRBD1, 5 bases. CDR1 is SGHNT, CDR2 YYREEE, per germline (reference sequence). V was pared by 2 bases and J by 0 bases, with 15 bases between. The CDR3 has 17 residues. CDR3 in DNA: TGTGCCAGCAGCTTATATACGGGGGGTAGCTCTGGAAACACCATATATTTT. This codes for CASSLYTGGSSGNTIYF.

Here the CDR3 reads CASSVDPGQGSPLHF. For the CDR3, the DNA is TGTGCCAGCAGCGTAGATCCAGGACAGGGGTCACCCCTCCACTTT. This chain links TRBV9 with TRBJ1-6; 9 bases map to TRBD1. Unmatched junction bases numbered 5, after V lost 0 bases and J lost 10 bases. Germline V gene lookup returns CDR1 SGDLS and CDR2 YYNGEE. CDR3 length equals 15 residues.

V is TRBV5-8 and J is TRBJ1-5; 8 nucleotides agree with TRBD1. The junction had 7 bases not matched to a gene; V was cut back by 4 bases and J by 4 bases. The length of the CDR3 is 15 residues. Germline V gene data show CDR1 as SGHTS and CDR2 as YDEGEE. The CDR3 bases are TGTGCCAGCAGCCCACGGACAGGGCGTAATCAGCCCCAGCATTTT. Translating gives CASSPRTGRNQPQHF.

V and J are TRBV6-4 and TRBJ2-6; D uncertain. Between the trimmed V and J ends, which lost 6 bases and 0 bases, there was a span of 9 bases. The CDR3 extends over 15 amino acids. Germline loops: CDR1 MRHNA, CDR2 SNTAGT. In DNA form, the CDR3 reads TGTGCCAGCAGCGAGGTGAACTCTGGGGCCAACGTCCTGACTTTC. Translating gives CASSEVNSGANVLTF.

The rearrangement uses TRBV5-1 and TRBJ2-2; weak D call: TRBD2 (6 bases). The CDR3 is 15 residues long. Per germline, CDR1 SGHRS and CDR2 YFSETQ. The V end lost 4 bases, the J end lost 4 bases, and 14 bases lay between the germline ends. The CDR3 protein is CASSAGPHGTGELFF. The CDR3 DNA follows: TGCGCCAGCAGCGCGGGACCCCATGGCACCGGGGAGCTGTTTTTT.

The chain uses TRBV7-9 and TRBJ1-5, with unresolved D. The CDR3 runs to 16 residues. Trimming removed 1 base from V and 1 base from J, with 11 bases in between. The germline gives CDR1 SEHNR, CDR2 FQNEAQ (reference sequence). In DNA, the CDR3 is TGTGCCAGCAGCTTAGACTACCTAGACAGCAATCAGCCCCAGCATTTT. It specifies CASSLDYLDSNQPQHF.

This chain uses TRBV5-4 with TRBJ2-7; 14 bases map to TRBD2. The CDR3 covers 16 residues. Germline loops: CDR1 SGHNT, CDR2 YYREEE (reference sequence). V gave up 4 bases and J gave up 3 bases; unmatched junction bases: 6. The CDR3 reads CASSPGTSGGGYEQYF. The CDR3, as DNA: TGTGCCAGCAGCCCGGGGACTAGCGGGGGAGGCTACGAGCAGTACTTC.

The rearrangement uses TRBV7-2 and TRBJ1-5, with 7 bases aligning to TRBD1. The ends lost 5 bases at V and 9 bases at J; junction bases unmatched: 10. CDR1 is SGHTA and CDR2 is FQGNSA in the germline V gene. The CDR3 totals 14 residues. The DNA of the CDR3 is TGTGCCAGCAGCCCCACGACAGGGCCAGGGCCCCAGCATTTT. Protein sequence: CASSPTTGPGPQHF.

The CDR3 region has the DNA TGTGCCAGCAGCAAGACGGGACTAGTGGAGGAGACCCAGTACTTC. Translating gives CASSKTGLVEETQYF. This chain connects TRBV11-3 to TRBJ2-5; TRBD2 matches 8 bases. The trim removed 5 bases at V and 5 bases at J, leaving 10 bases unmatched. The CDR3 runs 15 residues. The V gene's germline CDR1 is SGHNT and CDR2 YENEEA.

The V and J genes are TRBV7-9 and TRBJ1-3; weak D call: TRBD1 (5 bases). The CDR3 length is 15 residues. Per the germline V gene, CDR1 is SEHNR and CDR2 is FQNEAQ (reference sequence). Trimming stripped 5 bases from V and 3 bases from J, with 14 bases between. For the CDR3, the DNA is TGTGCCAGCAGCCCCCAGGGTTCCAGTGGAAACACCATATATTTT. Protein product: CASSPQGSSGNTIYF.